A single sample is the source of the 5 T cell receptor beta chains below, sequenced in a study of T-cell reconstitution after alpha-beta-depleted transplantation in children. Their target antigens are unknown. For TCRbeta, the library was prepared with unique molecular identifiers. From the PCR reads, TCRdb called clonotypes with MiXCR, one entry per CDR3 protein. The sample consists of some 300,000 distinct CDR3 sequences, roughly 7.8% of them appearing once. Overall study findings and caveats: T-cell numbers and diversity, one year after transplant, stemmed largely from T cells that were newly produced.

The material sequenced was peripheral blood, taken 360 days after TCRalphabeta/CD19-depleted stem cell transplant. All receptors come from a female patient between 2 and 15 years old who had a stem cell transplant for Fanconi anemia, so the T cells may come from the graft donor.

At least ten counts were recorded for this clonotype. The CDR3 sequence: CSASWSGGALTPHEQYF. CDR3 coding DNA: TGCAGTGCTAGTTGGAGCGGGGGGGCGTTAACCCCCCACGAGCAGTACTTC. The rearrangement links TRBV20-1 to TRBJ2-7, with 10 bases identical to TRBD2. Per the germline V gene, CDR1 is DFQATT and CDR2 is SNEGSKA (reference sequence). After removal of 3 bases from V and 5 bases from J, the junction contained 16 bases not matched to a gene. The CDR3 loop spans 17 amino acids.

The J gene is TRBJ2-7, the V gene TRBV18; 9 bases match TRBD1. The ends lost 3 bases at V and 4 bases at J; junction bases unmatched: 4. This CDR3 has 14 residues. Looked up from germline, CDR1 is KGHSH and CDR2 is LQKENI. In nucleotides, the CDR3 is TGTGCCAGCTCACCGGGACAGGGCCCATACGAGCAGTACGTC. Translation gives CASSPGQGPYEQYV.

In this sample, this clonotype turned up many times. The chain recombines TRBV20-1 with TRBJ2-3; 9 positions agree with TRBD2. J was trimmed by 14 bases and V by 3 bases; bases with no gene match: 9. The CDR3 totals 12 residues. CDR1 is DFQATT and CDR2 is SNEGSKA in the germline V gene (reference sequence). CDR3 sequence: CSARETSGGGYF. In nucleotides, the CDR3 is TGCAGTGCTAGGGAGACTAGCGGCGGCGGGTATTTT.

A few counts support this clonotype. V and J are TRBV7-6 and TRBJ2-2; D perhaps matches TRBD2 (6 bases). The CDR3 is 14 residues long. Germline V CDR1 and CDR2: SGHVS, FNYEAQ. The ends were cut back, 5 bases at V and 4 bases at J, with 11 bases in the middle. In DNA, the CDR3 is TGTGCCAGCAGCAAAACCGGGAGCACCGGGGAGCTGTTTTTT. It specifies CASSKTGSTGELFF.

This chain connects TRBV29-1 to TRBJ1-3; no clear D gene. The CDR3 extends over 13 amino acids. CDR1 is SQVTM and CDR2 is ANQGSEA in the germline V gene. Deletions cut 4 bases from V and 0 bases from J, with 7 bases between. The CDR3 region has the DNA TGCAGCGTTGTAAGCGACTCTGGAAACACCATATATTTT. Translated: CSVVSDSGNTIYF.